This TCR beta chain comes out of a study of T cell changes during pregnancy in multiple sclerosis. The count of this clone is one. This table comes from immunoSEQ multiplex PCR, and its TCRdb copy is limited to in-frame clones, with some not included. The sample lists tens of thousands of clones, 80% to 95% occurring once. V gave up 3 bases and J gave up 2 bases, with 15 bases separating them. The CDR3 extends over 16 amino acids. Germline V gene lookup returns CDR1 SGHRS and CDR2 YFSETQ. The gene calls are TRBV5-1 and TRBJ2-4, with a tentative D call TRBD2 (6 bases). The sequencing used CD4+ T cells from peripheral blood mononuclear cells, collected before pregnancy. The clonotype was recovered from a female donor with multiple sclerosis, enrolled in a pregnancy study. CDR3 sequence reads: CASSSTGAGTKNIQYF. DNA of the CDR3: TGCGCCAGCAGCTCCACCGGGGCGGGGACCAAAAACATTCAGTACTTC.